This T cell receptor beta chain was captured by sequencing in a study of regulatory and conventional T cells in RAG deficiency (dated by TCRdb to 2016 to 2017). In the study overall: High-throughput TCR beta sequencing was used to compare the repertoire diversity and composition of Treg, conventional CD4+ and CD8+ T cells between RAG-deficient patients and healthy controls.

Broader findings and caveats from the paper: For some subjects, some T-cell subset analyses were not performed. In Omenn syndrome and CID/AS patients compared with controls, 85 to 100-fold fewer unique TCR beta sequences were detected from Treg cells, versus roughly 10-fold fewer for other subsets. All patient T-cell subsets had shorter CDR3 lengths; Omenn syndrome patients showed >80% Treg-Tconv repertoire overlap at nucleotide and amino acid level. Compared with control T-cell subpopulations, RAG-deficient patients had much lower Shannon entropy and higher Simpson indices. In Omenn syndrome patients, sorted CD25-high CD127-low cells may represent peripherally activated cells rather than bona fide Treg cells.

Libraries were constructed by the immunoSEQ multiplex PCR assay. Genomic DNA from the sorted T-cell subsets was used to amplify and sequence rearranged TCR beta chain products. Concerning the study's data processing: Repertoire diversity of productive TCR beta rearrangements was quantified using Shannon entropy and Simpson indices. Clonal expansion was assessed by the summed frequency of the 100 most abundant productive TCR beta clonotypes among total reads. The TRB repertoires were evaluated with a self-reactivity index based on amino acid usage at CDR3beta positions 6 and 7. Two-way ANOVA was used for repertoire analyses, and Student t or Mann-Whitney tests were used for flow cytometric analyses. As stored in TCRdb, this immuneACCESS dataset retains in-frame rearrangements with V and J assigned. A fraction of the clones does not appear; measured against another copy, unresolved V genes explain less than half of the discrepancy, and the remainder lacks a known reason. The V and J calls and the clone size are those of that table, but D and trimming were determined from the DNA. For this sample the table gives more than 20,000 clones, of which approximately 95% were detected only once. 1.3% of the sample is held by the ten biggest clonotypes.

CDR3 length: 14 amino acids, cysteine to phenylalanine. Only the CDR3 region is kept as DNA, spanning 42 bases read in frame from base 1. The germline V gene encodes CDR1 ENHRY and CDR2 SYGVKD. V is shortened by 8 bases, J by 2 bases, and the region joining them spans 16 bases. As to this clone: Its binding antigen is unknown. No qualities accompany the bases; no much larger clone lies one base away.

Before genomic DNA was extracted, conventional CD4+ T cells were isolated from blood as CD25-low CD127-high cells. For repertoire analyses, the comparison group consisted of fewer than ten healthy control donors. These data are also associated with another study on regulatory T cells. As the second study states: The multiplex PCR relied on 52 forward TRBV primers and 13 reverse TRBJ primers, and amplification bias was corrected through assay-based and computational methods. Repertoires from patients had restricted unique TRB V-J pairs and skewed V and J gene usage, with the strongest effect in regulatory T cells. The study compared T-cell receptor beta repertoires of sorted regulatory, conventional CD4+ and CD8+ T cells between CD3G-deficient patients and healthy controls. Ficoll density separation was used to isolate peripheral blood mononuclear cells. Rearranged TRB loci were amplified from genomic DNA by multiplex PCR within the immunoSEQ assay. TRB amplicons were sequenced on an Illumina HiSeq platform. Custom algorithms error-filtered the raw sequences and aligned the raw sequences to reference gene sequences, after which the immunoSEQ online tools were used for analysis. The frequencies of productive and nonproductive TRB rearrangements were evaluated among unique sequences as well as among total sequences. Group comparisons used t tests, Mann-Whitney tests or two-way ANOVA run in Prism software.

The receptor's source is a human donor in good health. The chain is assembled from TRBV10-3 and TRBJ2-7; the D gene is possibly TRBD1, with 6 bases matching. The specimen was CD25- CD4+ T cells sorted from blood. CDR3 region: CAIQGHRETYEQYF. At the DNA level, the sequence is TGTGCCATCCAGGGGCACAGGGAAACCTACGAGCAGTACTTC.